Sequencing of this T cell receptor beta chain was carried out in a study of cytomegalovirus exposure and HLA in healthy donors. This clone is a singleton in its sample. As yet, its antigen is unknown. Libraries were prepared by immunoSEQ multiplex PCR; TCRdb keeps only in-frame clonotypes and omits some of them. Of some 230,000 clones in the sample, around nine tenths were seen once. Whole-study findings and limits: The majority of TCR sequences were rare, yet some public TCRs appeared in many donors.

The sample taken for sequencing was PBMCs. This TCR was sampled from a woman aged 18-29 years in good health and CMV-seronegative.

CDR3 bases: TGTGCCAGCAGCTTAGGCGATAGCAATCAGCCCCAGCATTTT. Translation: CASSLGDSNQPQHF. The chain carries TRBV7-6 and TRBJ1-5; no definite D call. V shed 1 base and J shed 0 bases, with 4 bases lying between them. Germline V lookup: CDR1 SGHVS, CDR2 FNYEAQ. The CDR3 has 14 residues. Looking up the rest from reference TRBV7-6 and TRBJ1-5 gives the full variable domain: GAGVSQSPRYKVTKRGQDVALRCDPISGHVSLYWYRQALGQGPEFLTYFNYEAQQDKSGLPNDRFSAERPEGSISTLTIQRTEQRDSAMYRCASSLGDSNQPQHFGDGTRLSIL.